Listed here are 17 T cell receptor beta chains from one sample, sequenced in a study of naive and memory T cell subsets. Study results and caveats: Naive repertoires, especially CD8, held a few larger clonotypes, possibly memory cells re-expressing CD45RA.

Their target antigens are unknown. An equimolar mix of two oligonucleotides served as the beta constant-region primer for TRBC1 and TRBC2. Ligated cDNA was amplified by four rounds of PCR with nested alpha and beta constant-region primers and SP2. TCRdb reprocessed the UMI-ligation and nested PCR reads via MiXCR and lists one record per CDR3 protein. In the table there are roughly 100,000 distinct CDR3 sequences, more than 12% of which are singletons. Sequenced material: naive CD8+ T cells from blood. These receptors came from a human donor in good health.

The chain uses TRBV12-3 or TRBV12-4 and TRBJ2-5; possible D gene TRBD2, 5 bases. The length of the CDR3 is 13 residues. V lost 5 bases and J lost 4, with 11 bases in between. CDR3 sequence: CASSPPGLETQYF. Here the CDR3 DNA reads TGTGCCAGCAGTCCACCGGGATTAGAGACCCAGTACTTC.

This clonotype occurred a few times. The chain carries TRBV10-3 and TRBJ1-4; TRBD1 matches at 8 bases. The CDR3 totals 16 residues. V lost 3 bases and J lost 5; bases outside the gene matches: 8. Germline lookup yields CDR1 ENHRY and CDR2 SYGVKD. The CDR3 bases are TGTGCCATCAGTGACCCCCCCCGACAGGGGAATGAAAAACTGTTTTTT. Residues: CAISDPPRQGNEKLFF.

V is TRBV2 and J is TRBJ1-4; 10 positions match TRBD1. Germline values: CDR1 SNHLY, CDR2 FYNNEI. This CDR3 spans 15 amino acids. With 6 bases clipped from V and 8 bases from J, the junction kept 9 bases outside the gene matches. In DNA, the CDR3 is TGTGCCAGCAGGTACCGGGACAGGGGACGCGAAAAACTGTTTTTT. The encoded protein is CASRYRDRGREKLFF. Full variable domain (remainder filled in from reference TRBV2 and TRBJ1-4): EPEVTQTPSHQVTQMGQEVILRCVPISNHLYFYWYRQILGQKVEFLVSFYNNEISEKSEIFDDQFSVERPDGSNFTLKIRSTKLEDSAMYFCASRYRDRGREKLFFGSGTQLSVL.

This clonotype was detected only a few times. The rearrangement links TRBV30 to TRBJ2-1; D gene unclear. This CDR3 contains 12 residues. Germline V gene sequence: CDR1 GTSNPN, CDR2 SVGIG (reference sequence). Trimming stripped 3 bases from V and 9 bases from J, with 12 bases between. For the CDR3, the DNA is TGTGCCTGGAGCTCCGTAGGTTTTGAGCAGTTCTTC. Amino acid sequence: CAWSSVGFEQFF.

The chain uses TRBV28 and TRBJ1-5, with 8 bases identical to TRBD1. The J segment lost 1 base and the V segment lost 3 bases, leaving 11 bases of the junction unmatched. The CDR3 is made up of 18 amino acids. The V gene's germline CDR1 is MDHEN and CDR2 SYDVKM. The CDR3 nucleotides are TGTGCCAGCAGTTTCCGCCGAATAAGGACAGGGAGCAATCAGCCCCAGCATTTT. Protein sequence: CASSFRRIRTGSNQPQHF.

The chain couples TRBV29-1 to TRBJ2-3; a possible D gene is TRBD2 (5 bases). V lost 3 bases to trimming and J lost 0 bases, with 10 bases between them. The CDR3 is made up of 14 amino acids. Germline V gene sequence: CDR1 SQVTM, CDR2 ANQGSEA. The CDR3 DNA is TGCAGCGTTGATAGTACTAGAAGCACAGATACGCAGTATTTT. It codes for CSVDSTRSTDTQYF.

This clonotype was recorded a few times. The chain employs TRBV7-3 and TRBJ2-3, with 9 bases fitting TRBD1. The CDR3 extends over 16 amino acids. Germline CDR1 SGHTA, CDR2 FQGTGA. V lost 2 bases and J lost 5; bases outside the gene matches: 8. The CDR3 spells CASSLRTGAEGDTQYF. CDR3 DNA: TGTGCCAGCAGCTTACGGACAGGGGCCGAGGGAGATACGCAGTATTTT.

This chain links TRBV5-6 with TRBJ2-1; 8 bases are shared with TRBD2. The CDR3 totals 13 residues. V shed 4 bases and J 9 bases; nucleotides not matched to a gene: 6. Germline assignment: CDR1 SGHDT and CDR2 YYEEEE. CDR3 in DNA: TGTGCCAGCAGCGCCGGGGGGGGGGCTGAGCAGTTCTTC. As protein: CASSAGGGAEQFF. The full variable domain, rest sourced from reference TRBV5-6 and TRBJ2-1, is DAGVTQSPTHLIKTRGQQVTLRCSPKSGHDTVSWYQQALGQGPQFIFQYYEEEERQRGNFPDRFSGHQFPNYSSELNVNALLLGDSALYLCASSAGGGAEQFFGPGTRLTVL.

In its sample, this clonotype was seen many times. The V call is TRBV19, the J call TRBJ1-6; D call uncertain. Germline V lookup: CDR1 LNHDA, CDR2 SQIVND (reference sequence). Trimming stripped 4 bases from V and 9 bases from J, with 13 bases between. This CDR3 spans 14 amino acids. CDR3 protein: CASSNVQASSPLHF. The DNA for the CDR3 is TGTGCCAGTAGTAACGTCCAGGCCTCTTCACCCCTCCACTTT.

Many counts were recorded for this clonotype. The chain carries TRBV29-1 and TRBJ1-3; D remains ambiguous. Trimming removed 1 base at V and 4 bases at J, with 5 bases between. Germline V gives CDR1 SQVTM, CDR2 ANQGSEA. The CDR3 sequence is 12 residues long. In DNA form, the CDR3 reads TGCAGCGTTGAAGGGTCAGGAAACACCATATATTTT. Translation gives CSVEGSGNTIYF.

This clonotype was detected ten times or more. The CDR3 loop is CASSQGPSSYEQYF. In DNA, the CDR3 is TGTGCCAGCAGCCAAGGTCCCAGCTCCTACGAGCAGTACTTC. This chain connects TRBV4-2 to TRBJ2-7; the D is unclear. V lost 1 base, J lost 0 bases, and 7 bases lay in between. There are 14 residues in the CDR3. From germline, CDR1 is LGHNA and CDR2 YNFKEQ.

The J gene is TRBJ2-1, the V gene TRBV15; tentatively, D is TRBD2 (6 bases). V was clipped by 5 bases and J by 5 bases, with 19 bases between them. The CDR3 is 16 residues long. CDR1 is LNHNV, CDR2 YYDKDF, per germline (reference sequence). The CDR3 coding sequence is TGTGCCACCAGCGGGGAGGTGGGGTCCAATAACAATGAGCAGTTCTTC. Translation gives CATSGEVGSNNNEQFF.

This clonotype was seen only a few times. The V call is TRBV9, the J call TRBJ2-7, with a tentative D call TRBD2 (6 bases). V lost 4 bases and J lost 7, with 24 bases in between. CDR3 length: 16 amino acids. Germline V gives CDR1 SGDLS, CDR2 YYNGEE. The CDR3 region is CASSKTGTQIRPEQYF. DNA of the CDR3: TGTGCCAGCAGCAAAACCGGGACTCAGATCCGCCCAGAGCAGTACTTC.

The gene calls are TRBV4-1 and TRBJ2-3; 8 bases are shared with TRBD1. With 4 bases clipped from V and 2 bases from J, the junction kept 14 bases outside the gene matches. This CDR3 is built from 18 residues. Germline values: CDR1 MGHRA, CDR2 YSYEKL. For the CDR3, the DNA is TGCGCCAGCAGCCGATATACAGGACAGGGAAAAAACACAGATACGCAGTATTTT. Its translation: CASSRYTGQGKNTDTQYF.

The CDR3 sequence: CATSDSRLAGGSNEQFF. In nucleotides, the CDR3 is TGTGCCACCAGTGACTCTCGACTAGCGGGAGGGTCCAATGAGCAGTTCTTC. The chain combines TRBV24-1 with TRBJ2-1, with 14 positions matching TRBD2. There are 17 residues in the CDR3. V gave up 4 bases and J gave up 6 bases; unmatched junction bases: 7. CDR1 and CDR2 from the germline V gene are KGHDR and SFDVKD.

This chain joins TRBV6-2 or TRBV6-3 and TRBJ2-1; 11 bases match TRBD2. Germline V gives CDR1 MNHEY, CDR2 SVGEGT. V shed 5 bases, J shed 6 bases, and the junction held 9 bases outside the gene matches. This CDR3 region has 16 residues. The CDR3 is CASSITSGGPFNEQFF. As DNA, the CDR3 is TGTGCCAGCAGTATTACTAGCGGGGGACCTTTCAATGAGCAGTTCTTC.

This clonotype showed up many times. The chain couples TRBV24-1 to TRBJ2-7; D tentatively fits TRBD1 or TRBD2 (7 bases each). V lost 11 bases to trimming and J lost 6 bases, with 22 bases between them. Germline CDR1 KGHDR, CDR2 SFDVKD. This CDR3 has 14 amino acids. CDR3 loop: CARMMGRGRREQYF. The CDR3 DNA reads TGTGCCAGAATGATGGGGAGGGGGCGGCGCGAGCAGTACTTC.